The 5 T cell receptor beta chains presented below share a single source sample, sequenced in a study of blood T cell repertoires in COVID-19. Assay used: immunoSEQ multiplex PCR; TCRdb lists only in-frame clones, some missing. The table records over 90,000 clones, roughly 81% of them present only once. Sequencing was performed on peripheral blood. Receptors were obtained from a man older than 75 with COVID-19, enrolled during active disease.

This chain links TRBV19 with TRBJ2-6; 8 bases line up with TRBD1. The CDR3 has 16 amino acids. Germline V lookup: CDR1 LNHDA, CDR2 SQIVND (reference sequence). With V trimmed by 3 bases and J by 2 bases, 3 bases remained unmatched. This chain's CDR3 is CASSIQGAAGANVLTF. The CDR3 DNA sequence: TGTGCCAGTAGTATCCAGGGGGCCGCTGGGGCCAACGTCCTGACTTTC. Full variable domain (remainder filled in from reference TRBV19 and TRBJ2-6): DGGITQSPKYLFRKEGQNVTLSCEQNLNHDAMYWYRQDPGQGLRLIYYSQIVNDFQKGDIAEGYSVSREKKESFPLTVTSAQKNPTAFYLCASSIQGAAGANVLTFGAGSRLTVL.

CDR3 amino acids: CASSLDRTGENYEQYF. Here the CDR3 DNA reads TGTGCCAGCAGCTTAGATCGGACAGGAGAAAACTACGAGCAGTACTTC. The chain combines TRBV7-9 with TRBJ2-7; 7 bases match TRBD1. CDR3 length: 16 amino acids. Unmatched junction bases numbered 9, after V lost 1 base and J lost 3 bases. From germline, CDR1 is SEHNR and CDR2 FQNEAQ (reference sequence).

This sequence joins TRBV28 and TRBJ1-4; D unresolved. Germline lookup yields CDR1 MDHEN and CDR2 SYDVKM. The CDR3 is 15 residues long. Trimming took 4 bases from V and 8 from J, leaving 17 bases between them. The CDR3, as DNA: TGTGCCAGCAGTTCCTACCGGACTACCCTCGAAAAACTGTTTTTT. Its translation: CASSSYRTTLEKLFF. Together with reference TRBV28 and TRBJ1-4, the CDR3 gives the full variable domain: DVKVTQSSRYLVKRTGEKVFLECVQDMDHENMFWYRQDPGLGLRLIYFSYDVKMKEKGDIPEGYSVSREKKERFSLILESASTNQTSMYLCASSSYRTTLEKLFFGSGTQLSVL.

The chain links TRBV5-1 to TRBJ1-2; 7 bases map to TRBD1. CDR3 size: 14 residues. Unmatched junction bases numbered 5, after V lost 1 base and J lost 5 bases. Germline loops: CDR1 SGHRS, CDR2 YFSETQ. This CDR3 is CASSLWSQGYGYTF. The DNA of the CDR3 is TGCGCCAGCAGCTTGTGGTCACAGGGGTATGGCTACACCTTC.

The J gene is TRBJ2-7, the V gene TRBV20-1, with 7 bases lining up with TRBD1. The CDR3 contains 11 residues. The V gene's germline CDR1 is DFQATT and CDR2 SNEGSKA (reference sequence). The J segment lost 10 bases and the V segment lost 6 bases, leaving 9 bases of the junction unmatched. The CDR3 spells CSAGDRVNQYF. Here the CDR3 DNA reads TGCAGTGCGGGAGACAGGGTCAATCAGTACTTC.